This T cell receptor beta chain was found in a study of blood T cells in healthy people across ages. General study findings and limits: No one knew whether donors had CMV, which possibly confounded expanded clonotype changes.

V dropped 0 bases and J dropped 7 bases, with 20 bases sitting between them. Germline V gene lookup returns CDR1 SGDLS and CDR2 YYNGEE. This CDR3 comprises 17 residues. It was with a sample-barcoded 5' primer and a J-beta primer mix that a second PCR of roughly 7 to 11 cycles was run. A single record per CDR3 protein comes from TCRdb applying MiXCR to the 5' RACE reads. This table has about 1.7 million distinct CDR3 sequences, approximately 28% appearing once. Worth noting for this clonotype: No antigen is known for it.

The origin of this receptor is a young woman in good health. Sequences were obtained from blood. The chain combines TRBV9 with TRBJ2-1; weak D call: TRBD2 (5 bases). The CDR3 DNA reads TGTGCCAGCAGCGTAGTCGGAGGCTTCACGGCCCGAAATGAGCAGTTCTTC. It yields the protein CASSVVGGFTARNEQFF.